This TCR beta chain originates from a study of regulatory dendritic cells for organ transplantation. Study-wide results and caveats: Memory CD8+ clonal expansion seemed more limited with regulatory than mature dendritic cells.

Assay: immunoSEQ multiplex PCR; the TCRdb copy retains only in-frame clones and omits some. The sample yields about 38,000 clones, 80% to 95% seen once. This CDR3 is 17 amino acids long. Trimming left V 1 base short and J 1 base short, with 16 bases between. CDR1 is MGHRA, CDR2 YSYEKL, per germline. A remark on this clone: Its antigen remains unknown.

This chain joins TRBV4-1 and TRBJ2-5; D tentatively fits TRBD1 or TRBD2 (5 bases each). Sequenced: naive CD8+ T cells from blood. Subset here: CD45RA+ naive T cells. The TCR originated in a human donor in good health. The CDR3 sequence: CASSQAYQRTRQETQYF. Here the CDR3 DNA reads TGCGCCAGCAGCCAAGCCTATCAGCGGACACGCCAAGAGACCCAGTACTTC.